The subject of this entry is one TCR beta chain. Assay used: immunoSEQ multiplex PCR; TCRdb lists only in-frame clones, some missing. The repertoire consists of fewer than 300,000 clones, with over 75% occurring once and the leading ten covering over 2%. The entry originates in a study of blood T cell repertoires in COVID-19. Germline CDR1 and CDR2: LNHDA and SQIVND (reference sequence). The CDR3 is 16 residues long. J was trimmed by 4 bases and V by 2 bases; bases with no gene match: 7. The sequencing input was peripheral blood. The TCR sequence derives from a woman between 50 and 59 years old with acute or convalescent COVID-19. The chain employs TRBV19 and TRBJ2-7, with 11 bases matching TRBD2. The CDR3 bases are TGTGCCAGTAGTATAACCTTTAGCGGGAGGGCGTACGAGCAGTACTTC. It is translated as CASSITFSGRAYEQYF.